This T cell receptor beta chain came from a study of T-cell memory formation after mild COVID-19. cDNA libraries for TCR alpha and TCR beta, carrying sample barcodes and UMIs, came from 5'RACE with constant-segment primers. TCRdb itself ran the 5' RACE reads through MiXCR, one entry per CDR3 protein. The top ten clones hold about 2% of a sample with 120,000 to 150,000 distinct CDR3 sequences, roughly 6.2% of them seen once. Germline V lookup: CDR1 LGHDT, CDR2 YNNKEL (reference sequence). This CDR3 has 14 amino acids. V lost 5 bases to trimming and J lost 0 bases, with 9 bases between them. The chain uses TRBV3-1 and TRBJ2-3; no clear D. The sequenced sample was PBMCs or a T cell subset sorted from them (not recorded which). The receptor was isolated from an adult woman who had mild COVID-19 (a few samples of this study predate the infection). Cell type and time point are not known. The CDR3 bases are TGTGCCAGCAGCACTCGGCCTAGCACAGATACGCAGTATTTT. Translated: CASSTRPSTDTQYF.